The source of this T cell receptor beta chain is a study of T cells after yellow fever vaccination. This clonotype was seen a few times. What it binds is not known. Making TCR cDNA involved 5'RACE template switching, which added UMIs and a universal primer site. TCRdb reanalysed the 5' RACE reads using MiXCR and keeps one entry per CDR3 protein. The sample has more than 350,000 distinct CDR3 sequences, 11% seen once. Whole-study results and caveats: Of the clonotypes, a small share occurred in both CD4 and CD8 compartments. The study noted that FACS-sorted repertoires could contain abundant clonotypes contaminating from the bulk population.

Germline loops: CDR1 LNHDA, CDR2 SQIVND (reference sequence). Trimming removed 3 bases from V and 4 bases from J, with 12 bases in between. CDR3 length: 15 amino acids. The sequence came from a man between 18 and 29 years old who received the YFV17D yellow fever vaccine. This material consisted of PBMCs, taken on the day of the first yellow fever vaccination. The chain carries TRBV19 and TRBJ2-2; D is uncertain. The CDR3 is CASSITQQSTGELFF. For the CDR3, the DNA is TGTGCCAGTAGTATTACCCAACAGTCCACCGGGGAGCTGTTTTTT.